These T cell receptor beta chains were read from a single sample in a study of response to subunit inactivated influenza vaccine. TCRdb analysed the RT-PCR reads with MiXCR anew, one entry per CDR3 protein. The data hold 650,000 to 800,000 distinct CDR3 sequences, with over 11% observed a single time. The sample here was PBMCs from blood, taken less than 15 days before vaccination. All receptors come from a man aged 45-60 years who received an inactivated influenza vaccine. Each CDR3 is given without its conserved first and last residue. The listing skips clone size in some rows; elsewhere it reads once, few, many or a size class.

TRBJ2-3,TRBV3-1,many,ASSQYLSFTDTQY
TRBJ2-6,TRBV4-2,.,ASSQDATASVLT
TRBJ2-1,TRBV3-1,.,AICLRVGKFRSYNEQF
TRBJ2-3,TRBV7-9,.,ASSPRDRYLQY
TRBJ1-2,TRBV5-1,few,ASSLERFNYGYT
TRBJ2-3,TRBV5-1,few,ASSSGSRDTQY
TRBJ2-3,TRBV20-1,.,SAEKPTGERDTQY
TRBJ1-6,TRBV9,few,ASSVVEGLGSPLH
TRBJ1-2,TRBV5-1,once,ASSIGVHGYT
TRBJ2-3,TRBV30,.,AWSVSILPFTDTQY
TRBJ1-2,TRBV20-1,.,SAREKGHYGYT
TRBJ1-2,TRBV29-1,few,SALDRGAGYT
TRBJ2-1,TRBV27,.,ASRPPDPYSYNEQF